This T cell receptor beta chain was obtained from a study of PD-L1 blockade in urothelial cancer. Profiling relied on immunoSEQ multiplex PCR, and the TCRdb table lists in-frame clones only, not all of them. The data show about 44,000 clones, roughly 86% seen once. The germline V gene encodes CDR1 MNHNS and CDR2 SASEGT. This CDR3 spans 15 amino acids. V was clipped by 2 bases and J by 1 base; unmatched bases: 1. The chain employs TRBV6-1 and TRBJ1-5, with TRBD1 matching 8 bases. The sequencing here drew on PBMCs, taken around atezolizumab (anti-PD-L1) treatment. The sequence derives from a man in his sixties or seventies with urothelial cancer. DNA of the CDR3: TGTGCCAGCAGTGAAAACAGGGGGAGCAATCAGCCCCAGCATTTT. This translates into CASSENRGSNQPQHF.